This T cell receptor beta chain was sequenced in a study of radiotherapy plus CTLA-4 blockade in lung cancer. Study-wide context: There were objective responses in 15% to 20% of patients, and about 31% had disease control. The study, taken as a whole, reports: TCR clones from tumors expanded in blood after radiotherapy plus ipilimumab. Early shifts in blood T cell clones, with interferon-beta, reportedly predicted response best.

Remarks on this clone: No antigen is known for it.

The CDR3 runs 15 residues. The germline V gene encodes CDR1 SSHAT and CDR2 FNYEAQ (reference sequence). With V trimmed by 5 bases and J by 4 bases, 3 bases remained unmatched. The repertoire was sequenced with immunoSEQ multiplex PCR; TCRdb's copy has only in-frame clones and lacks some. The data show roughly 90,000 clones, with under 80% seen just once and 4% held by the top ten. Focal radiation with ipilimumab CTLA-4 blockade was given to patients with chemo-refractory metastatic non-small-cell lung cancer. The V call is TRBV7-7, the J call TRBJ2-3, with 13 bases that match TRBD2. This TCR was sampled from a human donor with non-small cell lung cancer who had a partial response to radiotherapy plus ipilimumab. Some clones in this sample may be carry-over from other donors' samples. The material sequenced was peripheral blood, taken from a patient treated with radiotherapy plus ipilimumab. The CDR3 spells CASSQTSGRADTQYF. For the CDR3, the DNA is TGTGCCAGCAGCCAAACTAGCGGGAGGGCAGATACGCAGTATTTT.